This TCR beta chain is drawn from a study of CD4 and CD8 cells across lung adenocarcinoma regions. TCRdb re-derived calls from the PCR reads in MiXCR, one entry per CDR3 protein. The sample lists about 27,000 distinct CDR3 sequences, about half seen once, with around 44% in the top ten. Germline V gives CDR1 MNHNS, CDR2 SASEGT. V lost 1 base, J lost 5 bases, and 15 bases lay in between. There are 15 residues in the CDR3. This clonotype was counted ten times or more. Donors had localized lung adenocarcinoma, a non-small cell lung cancer. The specimen was CD8+ T cells from the center of a lung tumor. The chain uses TRBV6-1 and TRBJ2-7; tentative D call: TRBD2 (7 bases). This sequence originates from a male donor with lung adenocarcinoma. The CD4 and CD8 labels of this study may be unreliable. CDR3 DNA: TGTGCCAGCAGTGAAGGAGGGGGGGCCGGAAACGAGCAGTACTTC. This sequence encodes CASSEGGGAGNEQYF.